A single sample is the source of the 16 T cell receptor beta chains below, sequenced in a study of T cells after yellow fever vaccination. In TCRdb, the 5' RACE reads were re-called with MiXCR into one record per CDR3 protein. The sample includes about 47,000 distinct CDR3 sequences, approximately 7% of them seen just once. The sample here was CD8+ T cells sorted from PBMCs, taken less than 16 days after the first yellow fever vaccination. Receptor source: a man younger than 35 who received the YFV17D yellow fever vaccine.

This clonotype appeared many times. The chain links TRBV5-1 to TRBJ2-7; D is possibly TRBD1 or TRBD2 (6 bases each). CDR1 and CDR2 from the germline V gene are SGHRS and YFSETQ. The CDR3 extends over 14 amino acids. V lost 4 bases and J 6 bases, leaving 17 bases between the germline ends. The CDR3 DNA reads as TGCGCCAGCAGCCCCTCTAGGGGGGACTCCGAGCAGTACGTC. Its translation is CASSPSRGDSEQYV.

This clonotype was detected ten times or more. The chain recombines TRBV7-9 with TRBJ2-5; a weak D match, TRBD1 (6 bases). Germline V lookup: CDR1 SEHNR, CDR2 FQNEAQ (reference sequence). V lost 3 bases and J lost 5, with 13 bases in between. The CDR3 spans 14 residues. DNA for the CDR3: TGTGCCAGCAGCTTGGACAGCGGCGGCGAGACCCAGTACTTC. Translating gives CASSLDSGGETQYF.

This clonotype was seen more than once but under ten times. The rearrangement uses TRBV15 and TRBJ2-5; no reliable D call. Germline V gene lookup returns CDR1 LNHNV and CDR2 YYDKDF (reference sequence). The length of the CDR3 is 13 residues. V gave up 1 base and J gave up 5 bases, with 8 bases separating them. The CDR3 here is CATSRAGVETQYF. Here the CDR3 DNA reads TGTGCCACCAGCAGAGCTGGAGTGGAGACCCAGTACTTC.

This clonotype was observed at least ten times. This sequence joins TRBV6-5 and TRBJ2-1; D is ambiguous. Germline V gene lookup returns CDR1 MNHEY and CDR2 SVGAGI. CDR3 length equals 12 residues. Trimming pared 2 bases from V and 10 bases from J, leaving 9 bases between. Written as DNA, the CDR3 is TGTGCCAGCAGTTACCCCGGTGGGGAGCAGTTCTTC. Its protein is CASSYPGGEQFF.

There are many counts of this clonotype. The chain employs TRBV11-2 and TRBJ2-7, with D unclear. The CDR3 totals 13 residues. Germline CDR1 reads SGHAT; CDR2 reads FQNNGV. With 5 bases removed from V and 2 bases from J, the gap between germline ends came to 10 bases. Here the CDR3 DNA reads TGTGCCAGCAGCGGATCGGTCACCTACGAGCAGTACTTC. This sequence encodes CASSGSVTYEQYF.

This clonotype has ten or more counts. The CDR3 DNA follows: TGTGCCAGCAGTTACCCGACAGGTTTTGGCACTGAAGCTTTCTTT. Its translation is CASSYPTGFGTEAFF. The gene calls are TRBV6-5 and TRBJ1-1; D is perhaps TRBD1 (6 bases). This CDR3 spans 15 amino acids. Germline CDR1 reads MNHEY; CDR2 reads SVGAGI. Trimming cost V 2 bases and J 4 bases, with 14 bases left between them.

In its sample, this clonotype was seen many times. The rearrangement links TRBV7-8 to TRBJ1-5; TRBD1 might be the D (5 bases). The V gene's germline CDR1 is SGHVS and CDR2 FQNEAQ. V lost 2 bases to trimming and J lost 3 bases, with 11 bases between them. This CDR3 contains 15 residues. The DNA for the CDR3 is TGTGCCAGCAGCTTATCTCAGGGTTCCAATCAGCCCCAGCATTTT. Translating it yields CASSLSQGSNQPQHF.

Notes on this clonotype: This clone may be a read error of a much larger clone one base away. This chain joins TRBV20-1 and TRBJ1-1; TRBD1 agrees at 7 bases. Trimming cost V 4 bases and J 8 bases; bases outside gene matches: 10. The CDR3 is 13 residues long. Germline values: CDR1 DFQATT, CDR2 SNEGSKA (reference sequence). CDR3 sequence: CSAMGQGVFEAFF. The CDR3 DNA is TGCAGTGCTATGGGTCAGGGGGTCTTCGAAGCTTTCTTT.

This clonotype was observed at least ten times. The chain carries TRBV29-1 and TRBJ2-6; possibly TRBD1 or TRBD2 for D (5 bases each). This CDR3 spans 17 amino acids. The V end was cut by 2 bases, the J end by 1 base, with 15 bases between. The germline gives CDR1 SQVTM, CDR2 ANQGSEA. The chain's CDR3 is CSVEYRGRESGANVLTF. For the CDR3, the DNA is TGCAGCGTTGAATATCGTGGCAGGGAGTCTGGGGCCAACGTCCTGACTTTC.

The chain is built from TRBV5-6 and TRBJ2-1; D is perhaps TRBD1 or TRBD2 (5 bases each). The CDR3 totals 10 residues. Germline-derived CDR1 and CDR2 are SGHDT and YYEEEE. Trimming left V 7 bases short and J 6 bases short, with 5 bases between. This CDR3 is CASGTNEQFF. Written as DNA, the CDR3 is TGTGCCAGCGGGACCAATGAGCAGTTCTTC.

This clonotype was detected many times. The chain combines TRBV10-3 with TRBJ2-3, with TRBD2 identical over 10 bases. V lost 6 bases to trimming and J lost 6 bases; unmatched junction nucleotides: 9. The germline gives CDR1 ENHRY, CDR2 SYGVKD. CDR3 length: 15 residues. The CDR3 nucleotides read TGTGCCATCAGGTTACATAGCGGGGGGCCGGATACGCAGTATTTT. Its protein is CAIRLHSGGPDTQYF.

This clonotype was recorded a few times. V and J are TRBV19 and TRBJ2-2; D may be TRBD2 (5 bases). Germline-derived CDR1 and CDR2 are LNHDA and SQIVND (reference sequence). CDR3 length: 12 amino acids. The CDR3 DNA follows: TGTGCGACGATTGCGGGCGCCGGGGAGCTGTTTTTT. This codes for CATIAGAGELFF.

This clonotype has a count of ten or more. The rearrangement links TRBV29-1 to TRBJ1-1, with D perhaps matching TRBD1 (5 bases). Germline V gives CDR1 SQVTM, CDR2 ANQGSEA. There are 10 residues in the CDR3. V shed 6 bases and J shed 6 bases, with 8 bases lying between them. The CDR3 is CSVRTPEAFF. The CDR3 DNA reads as TGCAGCGTCCGGACACCTGAAGCTTTCTTT.

The genes are TRBV7-9 and TRBJ2-5; 11 bases are a match to TRBD2. CDR1 and CDR2 from the germline V gene are SEHNR and FQNEAQ (reference sequence). V lost 6 bases and J lost 1; bases outside the gene matches: 4. CDR3 length: 15 amino acids. In nucleotides, the CDR3 is TGTGCCAGCAGGGGACTAGCGGACGTCCAAGAGACCCAGTACTTC. Amino acid sequence: CASRGLADVQETQYF.

This clonotype came up many times. The chain joins TRBV9 to TRBJ2-1; 9 bases fit TRBD2. Germline V gives CDR1 SGDLS, CDR2 YYNGEE. This CDR3 has 16 residues. The trim removed 0 bases at V and 5 bases at J, leaving 6 bases unmatched. DNA of the CDR3: TGTGCCAGCAGCGTAGGCGGGGGGGCCGGGAACAATGAGCAGTTCTTC. Translated: CASSVGGGAGNNEQFF.

This clonotype has ten or more counts. CDR3 loop: CASSLGGQTVRNEQFF. CDR3 coding DNA: TGTGCCAGCAGTTTAGGGGGACAGACCGTTCGGAATGAGCAGTTCTTC. The V and J genes are TRBV12-3 or TRBV12-4 and TRBJ2-1, with TRBD1 matching over 7 bases. The CDR3 is 16 amino acids. V lost 1 base to trimming and J lost 7 bases; unmatched junction nucleotides: 10.